The 14 T cell receptor beta chains presented below share a single source sample, sequenced in a study of T-cell memory formation after mild COVID-19. MiXCR, run by TCRdb on the 5' RACE reads, gives a single entry per CDR3 protein. The table shows about 430,000 distinct CDR3 sequences, with 20% to 25% occurring only once. The sample taken for sequencing was PBMCs or a T cell subset sorted from them (not recorded which). The receptors come from an adult woman who had mild COVID-19 (a few samples of this study predate the infection). Cell type and time point are not known.

The genes are TRBV13 and TRBJ2-4; 10 bases line up with TRBD2. Per the germline V gene, CDR1 is PRHDT and CDR2 is FYEKMQ (reference sequence). The CDR3 runs to 15 residues. With 5 bases clipped from V and 6 bases from J, the junction kept 7 bases outside the gene matches. The CDR3 sequence: CASSRSSGGINIQYF. CDR3 DNA: TGTGCCAGCAGCCGAAGTAGCGGGGGGATAAACATTCAGTACTTC.

This clonotype was seen only a few times. The gene calls are TRBV28 and TRBJ2-5; 9 bases are shared with TRBD2. This CDR3 has 16 residues. The germline V gene has CDR1 MDHEN and CDR2 SYDVKM. The J segment lost 1 base and the V segment lost 4 bases, leaving 7 bases of the junction unmatched. This CDR3 reads CASSSPVAGAQETQYF. The CDR3 coding sequence is TGTGCCAGCAGTTCCCCGGTAGCGGGAGCCCAAGAGACCCAGTACTTC.

This clonotype was seen ten or more times. The genes are TRBV7-2 and TRBJ2-3; D is uncertain. The CDR3 runs to 17 residues. The germline V gene encodes CDR1 SGHTA and CDR2 FQGNSA. V was trimmed by 5 bases and J by 1 base, leaving 19 bases between them. CDR3 in amino acids: CASSPPVWVEGTDTQYF. For the CDR3, the DNA is TGTGCCAGCAGCCCCCCCGTGTGGGTAGAAGGCACAGATACGCAGTATTTT.

This chain joins TRBV4-1 and TRBJ2-3; D tentatively fits TRBD1 or TRBD2 (5 bases each). The CDR3 sequence is 16 residues long. Germline V CDR1 and CDR2: MGHRA, YSYEKL. V lost 0 bases and J 1 base, leaving 11 bases between the germline ends. The CDR3 bases are TGCGCCAGCAGCCAAGAAATCGTGGGGGGCACAGATACGCAGTATTTT. It is translated as CASSQEIVGGTDTQYF.

This clonotype has a handful of counts. The CDR3 spells CASSLLPHEQFF. The CDR3 nucleotides are TGTGCCAGCAGCTTACTCCCCCATGAGCAGTTCTTC. The chain couples TRBV11-3 to TRBJ2-1; D uncertain. The germline V and J ends were trimmed by 2 bases and 8 bases, with 7 bases remaining between them. The germline V gene has CDR1 SGHNT and CDR2 YENEEA. This CDR3 is built from 12 residues.

This clonotype has more than one count but fewer than ten. V usage is TRBV7-9 and J usage is TRBJ2-2; unclear D gene. Trimming shortened V by 0 bases and J by 6 bases, and 11 bases separated the two germline ends. Germline V gene data show CDR1 as SEHNR and CDR2 as FQNEAQ (reference sequence). CDR3 length: 15 residues. CDR3 amino acids: CASSLAAASPGELFF. The CDR3 bases are TGTGCCAGCAGCTTAGCGGCTGCCAGCCCCGGGGAGCTGTTTTTT.

This clonotype has just a few counts. The rearrangement links TRBV29-1 to TRBJ2-5; 9 nucleotides match TRBD1. The CDR3 spans 15 residues. V lost 7 bases to trimming and J lost 4 bases; unmatched junction nucleotides: 13. In germline, CDR1 is SQVTM, CDR2 ANQGSEA. The CDR3 DNA is TGCAGCGCCCCACCGGGTGACAGGGGGGGAGAGACCCAGTACTTC. This encodes CSAPPGDRGGETQYF.

This clonotype was found a few times. CDR3 sequence reads: CASSLSGQGTNQPQHF. The CDR3 bases are TGTGCCAGCTCACTTTCGGGACAGGGAACGAATCAGCCCCAGCATTTT. The chain employs TRBV18 and TRBJ1-5; TRBD1 agrees at 9 bases. From germline, CDR1 is KGHSH and CDR2 LQKENI. V dropped 4 bases and J dropped 4; count of bases not matched to a gene: 8. CDR3 length equals 16 residues.

This clonotype was picked up a small number of times. J is TRBJ1-5 and V is TRBV7-9, with no clear D. The germline CDR1 and CDR2 sequences are SEHNR and FQNEAQ (reference sequence). The CDR3 runs 13 residues. With 6 bases removed from V and 6 bases from J, the gap between germline ends came to 12 bases. As DNA, the CDR3 is TGTGCCAGCAGTGCGGACCTCCGTCAGCCCCAGCATTTT. Amino acid sequence: CASSADLRQPQHF.

The chain carries TRBV7-8 and TRBJ1-1, with D unresolved. This CDR3 region has 15 residues. Germline V gives CDR1 SGHVS, CDR2 FQNEAQ. Trimming cost V 0 bases and J 0 bases, with 8 bases left between them. CDR3 loop: CASSLAVRLNTEAFF. The DNA for the CDR3 is TGTGCCAGCAGCTTAGCAGTACGGTTGAACACTGAAGCTTTCTTT.

The chain employs TRBV29-1 and TRBJ2-7, with TRBD2 as a possible D gene (6 bases). V dropped 6 bases and J dropped 0 bases, with 15 bases sitting between them. The germline V gene encodes CDR1 SQVTM and CDR2 ANQGSEA. The CDR3 has 14 residues. The CDR3 nucleotides read TGCAGCGTGTGGGGGGTACACAGCTCCTACGAGCAGTACTTC. Its translation: CSVWGVHSSYEQYF.

This clonotype was seen a few times. The J gene is TRBJ2-3, the V gene TRBV7-8; D ambiguous. The germline CDR1 and CDR2 sequences are SGHVS and FQNEAQ. This CDR3 is 14 amino acids long. V gave up 1 base and J gave up 4 bases, with 9 bases separating them. CDR3 sequence: CASSLDPGPDTQYF. Written as DNA, the CDR3 is TGTGCCAGCAGCTTAGACCCTGGTCCAGATACGCAGTATTTT.

The CDR3 DNA reads as TGTGCCTGGAGTGTCGTCTCGACCGGGGAGCTGTTTTTT. It is translated as CAWSVVSTGELFF. This chain connects TRBV30 to TRBJ2-2; D gene unclear. This CDR3 comprises 13 residues. V was cut by 0 bases and J by 5 bases, with 7 bases left in between. The germline V gene has CDR1 GTSNPN and CDR2 SVGIG (reference sequence).

The chain combines TRBV20-1 with TRBJ2-7; 10 bases align to TRBD2. The CDR3 runs to 14 residues. V shed 1 base, J shed 3 bases, and the junction held 3 bases outside the gene matches. Germline CDR1 and CDR2: DFQATT and SNEGSKA (reference sequence). CDR3 in DNA: TGCAGTGCTAGAGGGACTAGCGGAATCTACGAGCAGTACTTC. The encoded protein is CSARGTSGIYEQYF.